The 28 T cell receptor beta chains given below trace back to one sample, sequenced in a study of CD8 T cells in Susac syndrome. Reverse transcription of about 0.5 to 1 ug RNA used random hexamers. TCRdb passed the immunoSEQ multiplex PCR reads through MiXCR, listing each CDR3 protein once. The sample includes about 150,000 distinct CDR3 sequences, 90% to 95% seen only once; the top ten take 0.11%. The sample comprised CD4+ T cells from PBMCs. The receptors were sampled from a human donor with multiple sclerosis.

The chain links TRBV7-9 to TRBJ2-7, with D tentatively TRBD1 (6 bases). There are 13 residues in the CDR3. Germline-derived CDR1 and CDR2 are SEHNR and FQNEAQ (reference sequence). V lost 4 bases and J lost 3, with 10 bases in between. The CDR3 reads CASSYRQDYEQYF. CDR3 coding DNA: TGTGCCAGCAGCTACCGACAGGACTACGAGCAGTACTTC. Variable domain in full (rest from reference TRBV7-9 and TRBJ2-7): DTGVSQNPRHKITKRGQNVTFRCDPISEHNRLYWYRQTLGQGPEFLTYFQNEAQLEKSRLLSDRFSAERPKGSFSTLEIQRTEQGDSAMYLCASSYRQDYEQYFGPGTRLTVT.

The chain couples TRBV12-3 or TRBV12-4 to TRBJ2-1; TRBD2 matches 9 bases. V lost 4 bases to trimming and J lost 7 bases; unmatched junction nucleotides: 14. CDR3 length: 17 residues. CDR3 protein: CASSSKRLAGIENEQFF. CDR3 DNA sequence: TGTGCCAGCAGTTCCAAGCGGCTAGCGGGAATAGAGAATGAGCAGTTCTTC.

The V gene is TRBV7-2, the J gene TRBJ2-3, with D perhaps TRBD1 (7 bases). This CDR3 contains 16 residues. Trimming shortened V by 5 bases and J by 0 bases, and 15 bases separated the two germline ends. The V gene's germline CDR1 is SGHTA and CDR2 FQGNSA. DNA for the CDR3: TGTGCCAGCAGCCTAACGACAGGGAGGAGCACAGATACGCAGTATTTT. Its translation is CASSLTTGRSTDTQYF.

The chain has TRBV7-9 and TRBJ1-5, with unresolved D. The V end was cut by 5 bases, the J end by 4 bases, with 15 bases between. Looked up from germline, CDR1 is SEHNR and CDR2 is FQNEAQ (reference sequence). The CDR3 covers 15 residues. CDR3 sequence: CASSPASSPNQPQHF. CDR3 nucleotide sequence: TGTGCCAGCAGCCCCGCTTCCAGCCCAAATCAGCCCCAGCATTTT.

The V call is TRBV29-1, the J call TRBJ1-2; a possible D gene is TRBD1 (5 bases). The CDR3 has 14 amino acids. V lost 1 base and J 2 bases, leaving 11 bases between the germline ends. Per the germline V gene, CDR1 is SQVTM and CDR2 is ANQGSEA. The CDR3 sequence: CSVEGDGRNYGYTF. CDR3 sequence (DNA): TGCAGCGTTGAAGGGGACGGGCGGAACTATGGCTACACCTTC.

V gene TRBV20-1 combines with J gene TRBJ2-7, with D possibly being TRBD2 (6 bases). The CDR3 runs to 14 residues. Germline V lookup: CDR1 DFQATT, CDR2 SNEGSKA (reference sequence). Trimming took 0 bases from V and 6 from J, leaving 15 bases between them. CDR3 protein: CSARDVLGRFEQYF. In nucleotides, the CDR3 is TGCAGTGCTAGAGATGTCCTAGGGAGGTTCGAGCAGTACTTC.

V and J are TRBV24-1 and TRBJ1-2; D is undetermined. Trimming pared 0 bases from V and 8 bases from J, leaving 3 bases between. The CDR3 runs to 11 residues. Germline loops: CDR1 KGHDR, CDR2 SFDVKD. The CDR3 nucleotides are TGTGCCACCAGTGATTTGAAAGGCTACACCTTC. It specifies CATSDLKGYTF.

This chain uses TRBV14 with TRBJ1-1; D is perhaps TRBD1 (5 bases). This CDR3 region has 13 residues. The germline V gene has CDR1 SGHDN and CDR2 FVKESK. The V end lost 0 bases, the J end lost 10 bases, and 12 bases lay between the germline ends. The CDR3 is CASSQDVRGRAFF. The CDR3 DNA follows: TGTGCCAGCAGCCAAGATGTGAGGGGAAGAGCTTTCTTT.

DNA of the CDR3: TGCAGCGTTGTCGGGATTGGAGAAAAACTGTTTTTT. This encodes CSVVGIGEKLFF. This chain connects TRBV29-1 to TRBJ1-4; D is unclear. The CDR3 totals 12 residues. Trimming cost V 4 bases and J 8 bases, with 11 bases left between them. Germline CDR1 SQVTM, CDR2 ANQGSEA.

CDR3 sequence (DNA): TGTGCCAGCAGCAACGCCAGGGGCGCGAGTTTCGGCACAGATACGCAGTATTTT. This gives the protein CASSNARGASFGTDTQYF. The chain combines TRBV19 with TRBJ2-3; weak D call: TRBD1 (6 bases). CDR3 length equals 18 residues. Germline-derived CDR1 and CDR2 are LNHDA and SQIVND (reference sequence). The V end lost 9 bases, the J end lost 1 base, and 26 bases lay between the germline ends.

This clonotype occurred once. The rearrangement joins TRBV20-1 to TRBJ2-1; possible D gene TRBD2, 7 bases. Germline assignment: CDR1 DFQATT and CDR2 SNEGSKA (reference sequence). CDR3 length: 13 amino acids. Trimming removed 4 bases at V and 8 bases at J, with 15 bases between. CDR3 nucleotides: TGCAGTGCTAATATAGGGGGGGGTCATGAGCAGTTCTTC. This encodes CSANIGGGHEQFF.

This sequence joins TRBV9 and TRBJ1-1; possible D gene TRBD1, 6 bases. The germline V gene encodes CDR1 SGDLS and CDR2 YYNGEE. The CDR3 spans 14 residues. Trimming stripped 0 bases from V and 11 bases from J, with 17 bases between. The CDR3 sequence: CASSVVSGAEWAFF. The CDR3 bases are TGTGCCAGCAGCGTAGTATCGGGGGCAGAGTGGGCTTTCTTT.

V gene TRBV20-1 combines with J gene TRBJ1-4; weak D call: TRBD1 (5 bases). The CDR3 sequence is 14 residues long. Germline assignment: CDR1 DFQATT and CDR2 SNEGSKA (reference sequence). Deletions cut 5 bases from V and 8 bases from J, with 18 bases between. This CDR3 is CSAGTGRRIEKLFF. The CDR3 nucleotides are TGCAGTGCTGGGACGGGACGGCGCATAGAAAAACTGTTTTTT.

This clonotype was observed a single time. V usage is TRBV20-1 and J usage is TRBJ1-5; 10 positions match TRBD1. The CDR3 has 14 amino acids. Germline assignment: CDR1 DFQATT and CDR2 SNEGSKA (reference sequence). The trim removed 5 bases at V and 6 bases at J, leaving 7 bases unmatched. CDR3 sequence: CSARTGGMAQPQHF. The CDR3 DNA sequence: TGCAGTGCTCGGACAGGGGGAATGGCTCAGCCCCAGCATTTT.

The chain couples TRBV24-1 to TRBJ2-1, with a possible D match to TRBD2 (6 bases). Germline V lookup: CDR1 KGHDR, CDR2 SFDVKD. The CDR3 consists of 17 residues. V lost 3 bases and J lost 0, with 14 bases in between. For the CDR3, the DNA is TGTGCCACCAGTGATCCTTCCGGGACTGGCTCCTACAATGAGCAGTTCTTC. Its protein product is CATSDPSGTGSYNEQFF.

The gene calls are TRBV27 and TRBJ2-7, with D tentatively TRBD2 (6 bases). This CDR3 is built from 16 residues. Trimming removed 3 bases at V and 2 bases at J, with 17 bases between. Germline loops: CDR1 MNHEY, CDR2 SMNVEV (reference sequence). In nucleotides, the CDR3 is TGTGCCAGCAGTTTCCTTCCGGGACTGACCGCCTACGAGCAGTACTTC. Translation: CASSFLPGLTAYEQYF.

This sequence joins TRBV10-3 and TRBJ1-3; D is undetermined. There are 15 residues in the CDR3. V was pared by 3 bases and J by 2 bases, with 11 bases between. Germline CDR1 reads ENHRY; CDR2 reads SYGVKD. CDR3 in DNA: TGTGCCATCAGTGACCGGCGGGATACTGGAAACACCATATATTTT. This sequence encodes CAISDRRDTGNTIYF.

The CDR3 nucleotides read TGTGCCAGCAGGGGGACAGGGACAACCTACGAGCAGTACTTC. Protein sequence: CASRGTGTTYEQYF. The genes are TRBV28 and TRBJ2-7; 9 bases are shared with TRBD1. V was pared by 6 bases and J by 2 bases, with 5 bases of the junction left unmatched. Germline CDR1 and CDR2: MDHEN and SYDVKM. This CDR3 has 14 residues.

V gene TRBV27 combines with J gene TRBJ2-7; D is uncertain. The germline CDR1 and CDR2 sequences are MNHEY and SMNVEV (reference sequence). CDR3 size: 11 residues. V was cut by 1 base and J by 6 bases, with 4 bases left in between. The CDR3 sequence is CASSLWGEQYF. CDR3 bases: TGTGCCAGCAGTTTATGGGGCGAGCAGTACTTC.

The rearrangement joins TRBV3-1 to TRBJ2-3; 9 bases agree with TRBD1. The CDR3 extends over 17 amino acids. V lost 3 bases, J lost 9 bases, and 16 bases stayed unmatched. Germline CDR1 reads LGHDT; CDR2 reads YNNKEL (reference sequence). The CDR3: CASSQKTGGAFGTTQYF. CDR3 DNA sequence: TGTGCCAGCAGCCAGAAAACAGGGGGCGCGTTCGGGACGACGCAGTATTTT.

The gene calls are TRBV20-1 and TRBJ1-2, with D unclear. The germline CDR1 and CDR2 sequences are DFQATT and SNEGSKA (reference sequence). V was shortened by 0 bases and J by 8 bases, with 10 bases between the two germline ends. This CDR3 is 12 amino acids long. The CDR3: CSARDPINGYTF. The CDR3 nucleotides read TGCAGTGCTAGAGATCCCATCAACGGCTACACCTTC.

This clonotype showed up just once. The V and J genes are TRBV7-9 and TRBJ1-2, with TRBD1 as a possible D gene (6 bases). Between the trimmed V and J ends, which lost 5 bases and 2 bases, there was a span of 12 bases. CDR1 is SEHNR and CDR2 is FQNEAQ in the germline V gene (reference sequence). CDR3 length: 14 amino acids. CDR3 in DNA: TGTGCCAGCAGCCCGAGGGGGGGCAACTATGGCTACACCTTC. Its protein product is CASSPRGGNYGYTF.

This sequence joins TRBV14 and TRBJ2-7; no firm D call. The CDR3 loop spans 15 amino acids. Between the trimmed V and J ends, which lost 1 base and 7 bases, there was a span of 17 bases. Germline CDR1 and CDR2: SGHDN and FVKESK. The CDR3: CASSQVFGYGGEQYF. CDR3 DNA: TGTGCCAGCAGCCAAGTTTTCGGGTACGGCGGTGAGCAGTACTTC.

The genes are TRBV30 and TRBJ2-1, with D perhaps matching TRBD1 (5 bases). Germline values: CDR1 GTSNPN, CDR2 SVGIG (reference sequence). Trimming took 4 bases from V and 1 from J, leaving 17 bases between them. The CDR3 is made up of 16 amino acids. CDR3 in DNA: TGTGCCTGGACCAATCAGGGTTTTTGGTCCTACAATGAGCAGTTCTTC. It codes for CAWTNQGFWSYNEQFF.

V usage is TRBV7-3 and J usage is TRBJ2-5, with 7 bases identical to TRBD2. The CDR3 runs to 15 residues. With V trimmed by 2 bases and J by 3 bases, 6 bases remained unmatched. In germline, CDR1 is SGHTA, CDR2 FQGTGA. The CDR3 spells CASSLGGGSKETQYF. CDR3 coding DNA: TGTGCCAGCAGCTTAGGTGGCGGGAGTAAAGAGACCCAGTACTTC.

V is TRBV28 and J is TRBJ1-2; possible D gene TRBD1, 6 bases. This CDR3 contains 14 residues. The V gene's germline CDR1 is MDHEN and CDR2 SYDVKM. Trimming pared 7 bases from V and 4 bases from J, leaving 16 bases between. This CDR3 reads CASTTVTGTYGYTF. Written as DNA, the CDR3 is TGTGCCAGCACTACGGTTACAGGGACCTATGGCTACACCTTC.

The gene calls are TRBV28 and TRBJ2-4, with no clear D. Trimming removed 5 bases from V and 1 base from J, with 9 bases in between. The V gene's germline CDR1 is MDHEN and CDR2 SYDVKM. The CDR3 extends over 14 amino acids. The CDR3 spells CASSRSRAKNIQYF. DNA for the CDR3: TGTGCCAGCAGTAGGTCGAGGGCCAAAAACATTCAGTACTTC.

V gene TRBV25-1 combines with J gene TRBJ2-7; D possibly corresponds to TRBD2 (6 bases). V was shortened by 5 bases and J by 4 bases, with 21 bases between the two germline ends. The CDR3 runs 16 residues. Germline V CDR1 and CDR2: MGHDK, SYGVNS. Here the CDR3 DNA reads TGTGCCAGCAGTAAAACGACACGGGAGAGGGGATACGAGCAGTACTTC. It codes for CASSKTTRERGYEQYF.